The 11 T cell receptor beta chains below were found in one sample sequenced in a study of T cells after yellow fever vaccination. MiXCR was run by TCRdb on the 5' RACE reads, yielding one entry per CDR3 protein. Counted here are 300,000 to 450,000 distinct CDR3 sequences, around 8.1% occurring once; the ten biggest clones make up around 17%. This material consisted of PBMCs, taken about 41 days after the first yellow fever vaccination. The receptors originated from a man aged 18-30 years who received the YFV17D yellow fever vaccine.

CDR3 DNA: TGCGCCAGCAGCCAAGAGAGAGGCGAGCCAAACACTGAAGCTTTCTTT. Protein sequence: CASSQERGEPNTEAFF. This chain joins TRBV4-3 and TRBJ1-1; D gene ambiguous. Germline CDR1 is LGHNA and CDR2 is YSLEER. V was pared by 0 bases and J by 2 bases, with 13 bases between. The CDR3 runs to 16 residues.

This chain links TRBV28 with TRBJ1-1; D gene ambiguous. The CDR3 is 12 amino acids. CDR1 and CDR2 from the germline V gene are MDHEN and SYDVKM. V was pared by 6 bases and J by 5 bases, with 10 bases between. DNA of the CDR3: TGTGCCAGCAGGGAACTACAGACTGAAGCTTTCTTT. It codes for CASRELQTEAFF.

The table lists this clonotype with a count of one. The chain uses TRBV6-2 or TRBV6-3 and TRBJ2-5, with D possibly matching TRBD2 (6 bases). V lost 5 bases to trimming and J lost 3 bases, with 10 bases between them. The CDR3 extends over 13 amino acids. CDR1 is MNHEY and CDR2 is SVGEGT in the germline V gene. The CDR3 region is CASSREPEETQYF. The CDR3 DNA sequence: TGTGCCAGCAGTCGGGAGCCGGAAGAGACCCAGTACTTC.

There are a few counts of this clonotype. This chain links TRBV23-1 with TRBJ2-1; the D call may be TRBD1 or TRBD2 (6 bases each). TRBV23-1 is an ORF, with its function uncertain. The CDR3 runs 18 residues. Trimming pared 3 bases from V and 4 bases from J, leaving 22 bases between. This chain's CDR3 is CASSHLPMGRGGYNEQFF. CDR3 sequence (DNA): TGCGCCAGCAGTCACCTCCCGATGGGGCGAGGGGGGTACAATGAGCAGTTCTTC.

This clonotype has a count of ten or more. The gene calls are TRBV7-8 and TRBJ2-5; D unclear. The CDR3 is 14 amino acids. V was pared by 5 bases and J by 0 bases, with 10 bases between. CDR1 is SGHVS, CDR2 FQNEAQ, per germline. DNA for the CDR3: TGTGCCAGCAGCCCCCTCTATAACCAAGAGACCCAGTACTTC. It encodes CASSPLYNQETQYF.

This chain connects TRBV4-1 to TRBJ1-5; D gene ambiguous. Germline-derived CDR1 and CDR2 are MGHRA and YSYEKL. V was trimmed by 4 bases and J by 0 bases, leaving 10 bases between them. CDR3 size: 15 residues. The CDR3 nucleotides are TGCGCCAGCAGCCCTCGGGCTTATAGCAATCAGCCCCAGCATTTT. Translated: CASSPRAYSNQPQHF.

CDR3 nucleotide sequence: TGTGCCATCAGTGACCGGGTCGCCCGTAATTCACCCCTCCACTTT. Translation gives CAISDRVARNSPLHF. The genes are TRBV10-3 and TRBJ1-6, with unresolved D. The CDR3 sequence is 15 residues long. Trimming took 3 bases from V and 6 from J, leaving 12 bases between them. Germline CDR1 reads ENHRY; CDR2 reads SYGVKD.

This clonotype was observed many times. The gene calls are TRBV7-8 and TRBJ1-2; D is uncertain. Germline values: CDR1 SGHVS, CDR2 FQNEAQ. Trimming pared 5 bases from V and 0 bases from J, leaving 13 bases between. CDR3 length: 15 residues. CDR3 sequence: CASSPRPVANYGYTF. The CDR3 DNA sequence: TGTGCCAGCAGCCCTAGGCCCGTAGCTAACTATGGCTACACCTTC.

The chain carries TRBV4-1 and TRBJ1-1; possible D gene TRBD1, 5 bases. The length of the CDR3 is 15 residues. The germline CDR1 and CDR2 sequences are MGHRA and YSYEKL. V was pared by 4 bases and J by 0 bases, with 12 bases between. The CDR3 sequence is CASSPIGHVNTEAFF. The CDR3 DNA reads TGCGCCAGCAGCCCAATAGGACACGTGAACACTGAAGCTTTCTTT.

This clonotype was counted a few times. The chain joins TRBV5-1 to TRBJ2-5; TRBD2 agrees at 7 bases. V was pared by 0 bases and J by 2 bases, with 7 bases of the junction left unmatched. The CDR3 sequence is 16 residues long. CDR1 SGHRS and CDR2 YFSETQ come from the germline V gene. This CDR3 is CASSLGWTGGQETQYF. The CDR3, as DNA: TGCGCCAGCAGCTTGGGTTGGACGGGGGGACAAGAGACCCAGTACTTC.

This clonotype turned up a few times. The V call is TRBV5-1, the J call TRBJ2-1; no definite D call. Germline CDR1 is SGHRS and CDR2 is YFSETQ. The CDR3 has 14 residues. V shed 3 bases and J shed 8 bases, with 15 bases lying between them. The CDR3 DNA reads TGCGCCAGCAGCTCTGAGGTACCTTCAGATGAGCAGTTCTTC. It specifies CASSSEVPSDEQFF.